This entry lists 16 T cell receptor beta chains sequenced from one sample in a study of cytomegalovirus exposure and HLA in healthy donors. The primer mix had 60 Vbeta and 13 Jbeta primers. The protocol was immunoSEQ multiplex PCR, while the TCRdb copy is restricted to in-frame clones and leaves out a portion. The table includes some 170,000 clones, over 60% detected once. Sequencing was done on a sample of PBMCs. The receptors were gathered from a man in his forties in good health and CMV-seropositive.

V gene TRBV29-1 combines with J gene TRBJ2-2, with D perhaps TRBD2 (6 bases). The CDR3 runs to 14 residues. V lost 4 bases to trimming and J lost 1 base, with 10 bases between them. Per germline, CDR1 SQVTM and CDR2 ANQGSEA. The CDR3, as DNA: TGCAGCGTTGGAGCGGGTCAGAACACCGGGGAGCTGTTTTTT. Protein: CSVGAGQNTGELFF.

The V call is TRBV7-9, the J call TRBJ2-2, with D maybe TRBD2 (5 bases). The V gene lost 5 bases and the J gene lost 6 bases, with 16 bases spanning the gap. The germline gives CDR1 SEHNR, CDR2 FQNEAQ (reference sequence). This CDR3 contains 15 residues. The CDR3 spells CASSPPGVSAGELFF. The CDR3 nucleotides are TGTGCCAGCAGCCCCCCCGGGGTATCGGCCGGGGAGCTGTTTTTT. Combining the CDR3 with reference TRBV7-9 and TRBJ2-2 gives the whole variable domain DTGVSQNPRHKITKRGQNVTFRCDPISEHNRLYWYRQTLGQGPEFLTYFQNEAQLEKSRLLSDRFSAERPKGSFSTLEIQRTEQGDSAMYLCASSPPGVSAGELFFGEGSRLTVL.

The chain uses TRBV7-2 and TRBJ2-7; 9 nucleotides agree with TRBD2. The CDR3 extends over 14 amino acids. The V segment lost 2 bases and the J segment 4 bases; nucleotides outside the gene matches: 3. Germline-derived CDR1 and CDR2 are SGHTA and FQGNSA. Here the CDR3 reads CASSLSGLAYEQYF. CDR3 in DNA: TGTGCCAGCAGCTTATCGGGACTAGCTTACGAGCAGTACTTC.

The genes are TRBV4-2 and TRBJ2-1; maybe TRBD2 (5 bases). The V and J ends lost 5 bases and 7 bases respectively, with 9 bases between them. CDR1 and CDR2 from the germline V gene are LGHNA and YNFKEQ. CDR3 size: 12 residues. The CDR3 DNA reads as TGTGCCAGCAGCTTGGAGGAGAATGAGCAGTTCTTC. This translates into CASSLEENEQFF.

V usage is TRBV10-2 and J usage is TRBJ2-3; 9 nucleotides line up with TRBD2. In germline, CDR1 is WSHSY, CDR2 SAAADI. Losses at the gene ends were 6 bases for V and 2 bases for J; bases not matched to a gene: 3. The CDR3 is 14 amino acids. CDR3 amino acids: CASRVAGVTDTQYF. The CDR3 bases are TGCGCCAGCAGAGTAGCGGGAGTCACAGATACGCAGTATTTT.

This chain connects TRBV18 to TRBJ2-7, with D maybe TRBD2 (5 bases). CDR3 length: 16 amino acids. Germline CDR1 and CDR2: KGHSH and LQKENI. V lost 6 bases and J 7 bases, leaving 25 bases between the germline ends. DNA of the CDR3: TGTGCCAGCTCTCTCGCCGGGTCCTCCCTCACTAGGGAGCAGTACTTC. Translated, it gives CASSLAGSSLTREQYF. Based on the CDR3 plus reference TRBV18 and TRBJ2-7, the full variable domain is NAGVMQNPRHLVRRRGQEARLRCSPMKGHSHVYWYRQLPEEGLKFMVYLQKENIIDESGMPKERFSAEFPKEGPSILRIQQVVRGDSAAYFCASSLAGSSLTREQYFGPGTRLTVT.

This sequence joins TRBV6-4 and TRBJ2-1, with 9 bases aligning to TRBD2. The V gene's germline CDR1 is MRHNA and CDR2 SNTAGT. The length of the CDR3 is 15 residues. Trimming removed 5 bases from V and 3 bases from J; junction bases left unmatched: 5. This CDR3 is CASSISSGDYNEQFF. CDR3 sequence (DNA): TGTGCCAGCAGTATTTCTAGCGGGGACTACAATGAGCAGTTCTTC.

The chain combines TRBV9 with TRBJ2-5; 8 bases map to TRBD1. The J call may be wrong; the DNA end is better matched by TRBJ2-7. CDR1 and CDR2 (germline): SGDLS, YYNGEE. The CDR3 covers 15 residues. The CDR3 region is CASSVAAGGFYEQYF. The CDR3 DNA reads TGTGCCAGCAGCGTAGCGGCAGGGGGCTTCTACGAGCAGTACTTC.

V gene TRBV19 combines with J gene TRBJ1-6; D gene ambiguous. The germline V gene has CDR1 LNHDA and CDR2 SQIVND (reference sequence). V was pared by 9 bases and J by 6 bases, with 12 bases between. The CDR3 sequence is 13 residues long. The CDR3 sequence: CASSRESNSPLHF. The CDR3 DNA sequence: TGTGCCAGCAGTCGGGAGAGTAATTCACCCCTCCACTTT.

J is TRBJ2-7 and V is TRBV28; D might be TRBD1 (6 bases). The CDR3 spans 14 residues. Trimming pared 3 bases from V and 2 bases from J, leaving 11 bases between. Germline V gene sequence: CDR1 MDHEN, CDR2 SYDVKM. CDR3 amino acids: CASSFPGAPYEQYF. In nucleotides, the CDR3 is TGTGCCAGCAGTTTCCCAGGGGCCCCCTACGAGCAGTACTTC.

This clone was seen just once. The CDR3 DNA follows: TGTGCCAGCAGCCCGGACAGGGGGGCCGAGCAGTACTTC. It codes for CASSPDRGAEQYF. The chain has TRBV11-3 and TRBJ2-7; TRBD1 aligns across 10 bases. The CDR3 is made up of 13 amino acids. Germline V gene sequence: CDR1 SGHNT, CDR2 YENEEA. J was trimmed by 6 bases and V by 5 bases; bases with no gene match: 4. Full variable domain (rest looked up from reference TRBV11-3 and TRBJ2-7): EAGVVQSPRYKIIEKKQPVAFWCNPISGHNTLYWYLQNLGQGPELLIRYENEEAVDDSQLPKDRFSAERLKGVDSTLKIQPAELGDSAVYLCASSPDRGAEQYFGPGTRLTVT.

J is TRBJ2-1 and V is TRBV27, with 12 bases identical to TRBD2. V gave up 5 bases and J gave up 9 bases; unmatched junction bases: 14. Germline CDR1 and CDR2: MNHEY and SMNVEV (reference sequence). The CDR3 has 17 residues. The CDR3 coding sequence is TGTGCCAGCAGTGCAAAATTGACTAGCGGGAGTTTAGGTGAGCAGTTCTTC. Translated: CASSAKLTSGSLGEQFF.

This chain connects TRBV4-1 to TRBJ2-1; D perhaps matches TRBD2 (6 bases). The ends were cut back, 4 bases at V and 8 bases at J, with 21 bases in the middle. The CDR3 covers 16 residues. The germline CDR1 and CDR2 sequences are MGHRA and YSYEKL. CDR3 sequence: CASSPEGTHFQDEQFF. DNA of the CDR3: TGCGCCAGCAGCCCGGAGGGGACGCACTTTCAGGATGAGCAGTTCTTC.

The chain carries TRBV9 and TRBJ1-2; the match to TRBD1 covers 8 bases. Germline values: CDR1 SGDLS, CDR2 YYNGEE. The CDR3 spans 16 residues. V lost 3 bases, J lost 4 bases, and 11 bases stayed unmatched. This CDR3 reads CASSAWDRTTSYGYTF. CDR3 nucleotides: TGTGCCAGCAGCGCGTGGGACAGGACTACATCCTATGGCTACACCTTC.

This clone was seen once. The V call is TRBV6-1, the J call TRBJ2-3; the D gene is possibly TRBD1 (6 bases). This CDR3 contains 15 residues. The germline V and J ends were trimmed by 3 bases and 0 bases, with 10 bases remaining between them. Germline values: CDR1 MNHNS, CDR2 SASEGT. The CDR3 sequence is CASSEPGHSTDTQYF. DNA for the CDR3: TGTGCCAGCAGTGAGCCGGGACACAGCACAGATACGCAGTATTTT.

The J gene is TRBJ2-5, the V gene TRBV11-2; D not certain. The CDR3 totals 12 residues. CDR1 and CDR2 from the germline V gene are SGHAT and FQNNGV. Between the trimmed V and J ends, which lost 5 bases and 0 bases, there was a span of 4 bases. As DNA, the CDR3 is TGTGCCAGCAGCCCCTACCAAGAGACCCAGTACTTC. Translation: CASSPYQETQYF.